This TCR beta chain derives from a study of technical replicates of blood from a handful of donors. The CDR3 extends over 13 amino acids. Trimming cost V 6 bases and J 3 bases, with 11 bases left between them. Germline V gene data show CDR1 as SNHLY and CDR2 as FYNNEI. Sequencing used immunoSEQ multiplex PCR; TCRdb keeps in-frame clones, though not all of them. The data contain 73,000 or so clones, roughly nine tenths of them singletons. The J gene is TRBJ2-5, the V gene TRBV2, with D perhaps TRBD2 (5 bases). The sequence came from a human donor in good health. Sequenced: T cells isolated from PBMCs. The CDR3: CASRTDFKETQYF. CDR3 coding DNA: TGTGCCAGCAGGACGGACTTTAAAGAGACCCAGTACTTC.